This T cell receptor beta chain is drawn from a study of T cell repertoires in cytomegalovirus infection. Across the whole study: HLA-C-restricted CMV epitopes, recently identified, and well-studied HLA-B-restricted ones were used by the study.

Trimming shortened V by 8 bases and J by 3 bases, and 8 bases separated the two germline ends. The V gene's germline CDR1 is DFQATT and CDR2 SNEGSKA (reference sequence). This CDR3 region has 12 residues. A single record per CDR3 protein comes from TCRdb applying MiXCR to the reads. Of around 540,000 distinct CDR3 sequences detected, 25% to 35% appear once; the ten largest clones hold 17%. This clonotype was detected only a few times. No antigen is known for it. The sequence came from a human donor in good health (CMV status not recorded). Some clones in this sample may be carry-over from other donors' samples. This sample comprised cultured PBMCs, obtained from culture after CMV antigen stimulation. The chain uses TRBV20-1 and TRBJ2-6; weak D call: TRBD2 (6 bases). The CDR3 DNA is TGCAGTATCGGGGGTGGGGCCAACGTCCTGACTTTC. Translation gives CSIGGGANVLTF.